This T cell receptor (beta chain) was found in a study of radiation and T cells in renal cell carcinoma (dated by TCRdb to 2019 to 2021). Some background on the complete study: The samples were drawn from a clinical trial, where primary renal cell carcinomas were treated with 15 Gy of stereotactic body radiation therapy and then removed by nephrectomy 4 weeks afterward. A total of some 51 samples underwent TCR beta sequencing, made up of some 26 tumors and roughly 27 peripheral blood samples. Across all 50 or so samples, 4,016,671 unique CDR3 nucleotide sequences encoding about 2.4 million unique CDR3 amino acid sequences were identified.

The cysteine opens and the phenylalanine closes a CDR3 of 14 amino acids. The entry retains the CDR3 DNA only, 42 bases that are in frame from base 1. CDR1 and CDR2 (MNHEY, SVGAGI) derive from the germline V gene. The junction shows trimming of 6 bases on V and 8 bases on J, and the gene matches do not reach 9 bases of it. The time point label on this specimen signifies: baseline pretreatment blood. This sample's treatment or condition label indicates: 15 Gy SBRT to primary tumor, nephrectomy 4 weeks later. To follow tumor-enriched clonotypes, peripheral blood was collected serially from radiation-treated patients at baseline and again at 2 weeks and 4 weeks after SBRT. All patients had renal cell carcinoma with clear cell pathology. Genomic DNA for TCR sequencing was prepared using the QIAamp DNA Blood Mini Kit (Qiagen). Samples were included in the analyses only if all quality control checks were passed.

Overall results and qualifications from the work: Dynamics of the blood repertoire were not tracked past 4 weeks after treatment. Effects of radiation dose or scheduling on the TCR repertoire could not be addressed with the single-armed trial design. In blood, the top tumor clonotypes increased from baseline to 2 weeks after radiation and then shrank by 4 weeks, which suggests a temporary expansion of tumor-resident clones. Because pretreatment tumor biopsies were not available, the study could not determine whether clonotypes were already present within the tumor at baseline.

This clone was recorded at least ten times. The antigen it recognizes is unknown. The input lacks base qualities; no much larger clone sits a single base away. Following the manufacturer's recommendations, the immunoSEQ kit was used to generate TCR beta libraries from genomic DNA. Library preparation used a first multiplex PCR with proprietary primers, then a second PCR adding unique barcodes, with bead cleanups after each round. A positive control reaction and a negative control reaction, both provided in the kit, were run with every batch of samples. The final libraries were assessed on an Agilent 4200 TapeStation D1000 ScreenTape, pooled by volume, and quantified by qPCR. An Illumina NextSeq500 fitted with a MidOutput 150-cycle cartridge performed the sequencing, running 156 Read1 cycles and 15 Index1 cycles with the kit's custom primers. The pooled library was loaded at approximately 1.1 pM with an approximately 20% PhiX control spike-in. Under the source paper's analysis protocol: The vendor-processed data were analyzed in R, and a clonotype was defined as all T cells that share the same CDR3 nucleotide sequence. In the clone abundance analyses, frequencies were normalized to the 10,000 most abundant clones in each sample. Public T cell clones, which averaged fewer than five per sample, were removed prior to analysis. An abundance difference of at least 32-fold between compartments was the criterion for calling clonotypes tumor-enriched or baseline blood-enriched. A beta-binomial differential abundance model was used to identify clonotypes that were expanded or contracted between blood time points. Tumor-blood repertoire similarity was measured with the Baroni-Urbani and Buser coefficient, and groups were compared using two-tailed Wilcoxon tests in R. TCRdb provides this immuneACCESS table in a form limited to in-frame rearrangements. Some clones are lacking; in checked studies, under half of them reflect an unresolved V gene, and why the rest are absent is not known. V, J and clone size are those of that table, while D and trimming were read from the DNA. Across this sample there are 130,000 or so clones, with nearly 90% seen only once. The biggest ten clones account for 12% of the sample.

This receptor chain uses TRBV6-5 and TRBJ2-1; a stretch of 8 junction bases matches TRBD1. Sequencing was performed on blood, taken from a patient whose treatment included radiotherapy and nephrectomy. This TCR was recovered from a woman aged 45 to 65 with renal cell carcinoma. The CDR3 has the sequence CASRTGQEVDEQFF. The base sequence is TGTGCCAGCAGGACGGGACAGGAGGTCGATGAGCAGTTCTTC.